The clone carrying this T cell receptor (beta chain) occurred many times. Antigen: not known. The read comes to an end 3 residues before the CDR3 does, leaving the germline J gene to fill in the end. J gave up 8 bases and V 1 base, and 5 bases lay outside the gene matches. The CDR3 totals 14 residues. The germline V gene has CDR1 SGHNT and CDR2 YYREEE (reference sequence). This entry comes from a study of T cell clonality in common variable immunodeficiency. Of CVID subjects, 15 were female and 25 to 30 male, mean age about 40. This table comes from immunoSEQ multiplex PCR, and its TCRdb copy is limited to in-frame clones, with some not included. This sample carries tens of thousands of clones, none of them present only once. Broader study findings: In common variable immunodeficiency, TCR beta chains reportedly carried fewer deletions and N-nucleotide insertions. T cell subpopulation sequencing would be needed to explain CVID clonality.

The TCR comes from a human donor with common variable immunodeficiency. What was sequenced was peripheral blood mononuclear cells. J is TRBJ1-4 and V is TRBV5-4; TRBD1 matches 7 bases. Incomplete CDR3 DNA: TGTGCCAGCAGCTTGACAGGGGCGGGAGAAAAA. It yields the protein CASSLTGAGEK. From start to end, the CDR3 is CASSLTGAGEKLFF.